This is a list of T cell receptor beta chains from one sample in a study of regulatory T cells in long-lasting Graves disease. TCRdb re-called the multiplex PCR reads through MiXCR, storing one row per CDR3 protein. The sample records 450,000 or so distinct CDR3 sequences, around a fifth being singletons. Specimen: peripheral blood mononuclear cells (PBMCs), collected when the disease was refractory, from a patient treated with antithyroid drugs. The receptors shown here come from a female donor with Graves disease. CDR3s include the opening cysteine and the closing phenylalanine or tryptophan. The order of the fields is J gene, V gene, clone size, D gene, CDR3 protein, CDR3 DNA. The D gene is left open where the match is weak. Rows give clone size only sometimes, using once, few, many, or a class for an expanded clone.

J gene: TRBJ1-6; V gene: TRBV28; clone size: many; D gene: TRBD1; CDR3 protein: CASTPGGWSPLHF; CDR3 DNA: TGTGCCAGCACTCCAGGGGGCTGGTCACCCCTCCACTTT
J gene: TRBJ1-6; V gene: TRBV6-5; clone size: -; D gene: TRBD1; CDR3 protein: CASSSLGQGPGNSPLHF; CDR3 DNA: TGTGCCAGCAGTTCCCTAGGACAGGGGCCAGGGAATTCACCCCTCCACTTT
J gene: TRBJ2-7; V gene: TRBV7-2; clone size: few; D gene: TRBD1; CDR3 protein: CASSLWTGSSYEQYF; CDR3 DNA: TGTGCCAGCAGCTTATGGACAGGGAGCTCCTACGAGCAGTACTTC
J gene: TRBJ1-6; V gene: TRBV27; clone size: few; D gene: -; CDR3 protein: CASSLRGDSYNSPLHF; CDR3 DNA: TGTGCCAGCAGCCTTCGGGGGGATTCCTATAATTCACCCCTCCACTTT
J gene: TRBJ2-2; V gene: TRBV28; clone size: few; D gene: TRBD2; CDR3 protein: CASSPLAGGPHTGELFF; CDR3 DNA: TGTGCCAGCAGTCCACTAGCGGGGGGGCCTCACACCGGGGAGCTGTTTTTT
J gene: TRBJ1-5; V gene: TRBV6-1; clone size: once; D gene: -; CDR3 protein: CASSRDTVRPQHF; CDR3 DNA: TGTGCCAGCAGCCGCGACACAGTTCGGCCCCAGCATTTT
J gene: TRBJ1-6; V gene: TRBV12-3/TRBV12-4; clone size: many; D gene: TRBD1; CDR3 protein: CASRPGQTPPLHF; CDR3 DNA: TGTGCCAGCCGCCCGGGACAGACACCACCCCTCCACTTT
J gene: TRBJ1-5; V gene: TRBV7-2; clone size: many; D gene: -; CDR3 protein: CASSPPGSNQPQHF; CDR3 DNA: TGTGCCAGCAGCCCCCCCGGTAGCAATCAGCCCCAGCATTTT
J gene: TRBJ2-3; V gene: TRBV2; clone size: -; D gene: -; CDR3 protein: CASKLAGTDTQYF; CDR3 DNA: TGTGCCAGCAAGTTGGCGGGCACAGATACGCAGTATTTT
J gene: TRBJ1-2; V gene: TRBV19; clone size: few; D gene: -; CDR3 protein: CASSSRRRADLFYGYTF; CDR3 DNA: TGTGCCAGTAGTAGTAGGCGTCGGGCAGATTTATTTTATGGCTACACCTTC
J gene: TRBJ2-5; V gene: TRBV28; clone size: few; D gene: TRBD1; CDR3 protein: CASSTGTGPLEETQYF; CDR3 DNA: TGTGCCAGCAGCACCGGGACAGGGCCACTAGAGGAGACCCAGTACTTC
J gene: TRBJ1-4; V gene: TRBV6-1; clone size: few; D gene: -; CDR3 protein: CASRDRDPTNEKLFF; CDR3 DNA: TGTGCCAGCCGTGATCGGGACCCAACTAATGAAAAACTGTTTTTT
J gene: TRBJ2-6; V gene: TRBV19; clone size: few; D gene: -; CDR3 protein: CASSPMSGANVLTF; CDR3 DNA: TGTGCCAGTAGCCCCATGTCTGGGGCCAACGTCCTGACTTTC
J gene: TRBJ2-6; V gene: TRBV5-5; clone size: -; D gene: -; CDR3 protein: CASSFTGSGANVLTF; CDR3 DNA: TGTGCCAGCAGCTTCACAGGGTCCGGGGCCAACGTCCTGACTTTC
J gene: TRBJ2-1; V gene: TRBV6-1; clone size: -; D gene: TRBD2; CDR3 protein: CASSQLAGVLASNEQFF; CDR3 DNA: TGTGCCAGCAGCCAACTAGCGGGGGTCCTCGCAAGCAATGAGCAGTTCTTC
J gene: TRBJ2-1; V gene: TRBV28; clone size: many; D gene: TRBD2; CDR3 protein: CASNAPGLAGETEQFF; CDR3 DNA: TGTGCCAGCAACGCCCCGGGACTAGCGGGAGAGACCGAGCAGTTCTTC
J gene: TRBJ2-2; V gene: TRBV7-6; clone size: -; D gene: -; CDR3 protein: CASSLLRENTGELFF; CDR3 DNA: TGTGCCAGCAGCTTACTCCGGGAGAACACCGGGGAGCTGTTTTTT
J gene: TRBJ1-6; V gene: TRBV6-2/TRBV6-3; clone size: -; D gene: -; CDR3 protein: CASSYSGTPLSDSPLHF; CDR3 DNA: TGTGCCAGCAGTTACTCCGGGACCCCGTTATCGGATTCACCCCTCCACTTT
J gene: TRBJ1-6; V gene: TRBV11-3; clone size: many; D gene: TRBD1; CDR3 protein: CASSIGGGQGGSPLHF; CDR3 DNA: TGTGCCAGCAGCATAGGAGGCGGACAGGGTGGGTCACCCCTCCACTTT
J gene: TRBJ1-4; V gene: TRBV12-3/TRBV12-4; clone size: -; D gene: -; CDR3 protein: CASSFTGILGEKLFF; CDR3 DNA: TGTGCCAGCAGCTTCACGGGGATTCTAGGTGAAAAACTGTTTTTT
J gene: TRBJ2-7; V gene: TRBV28; clone size: -; D gene: TRBD1; CDR3 protein: CASSSGTGVSDEQYF; CDR3 DNA: TGTGCCAGCAGTTCGGGTACAGGGGTTTCCGACGAGCAGTACTTC
J gene: TRBJ2-3; V gene: TRBV12-3/TRBV12-4; clone size: many; D gene: -; CDR3 protein: CASSPGTDTQYF; CDR3 DNA: TGTGCCAGCAGCCCCGGGACAGATACGCAGTATTTT
J gene: TRBJ2-1; V gene: TRBV20-1; clone size: many; D gene: TRBD1; CDR3 protein: CSPRQGDAYNEQFF; CDR3 DNA: TGCAGCCCTCGCCAGGGGGACGCCTACAATGAGCAGTTCTTC
J gene: TRBJ2-2; V gene: TRBV6-1; clone size: few; D gene: -; CDR3 protein: CASSTRMRNTGELFF; CDR3 DNA: TGTGCCAGCAGTACCCGTATGAGGAACACCGGGGAGCTGTTTTTT
J gene: TRBJ1-2; V gene: TRBV28; clone size: many; D gene: -; CDR3 protein: CASRDPAGYGYTF; CDR3 DNA: TGTGCCAGCCGGGACCCGGCAGGCTATGGCTACACCTTC